The sample holds many counts of the clone carrying this T cell receptor beta chain. Its antigen is as yet unknown. The CDR3 runs 16 residues. Germline CDR1 SGHVS, CDR2 FQNEAQ. Trimming took 5 bases from V and 10 from J; bases not matched to a gene: 8. The sample originates from a study of response to subunit inactivated influenza vaccine. Broader study findings: Few additional T cells are recruited per seasonal influenza vaccination, authors suggested.

TCRdb itself ran the RT-PCR reads through MiXCR, one entry per CDR3 protein. The repertoire holds over 150,000 distinct CDR3 sequences, with around 8.8% as singletons. The sample here was non-naive T cells sorted from PBMCs, taken on the day of vaccination. The chain employs TRBV7-8 and TRBJ2-1; TRBD2 matches at 16 bases. The receptor's source is a man in his fifties who received an inactivated influenza vaccine. This CDR3 is CASSAPGGLAGGEQFF. The CDR3 nucleotides are TGTGCCAGCAGCGCCCCTGGGGGACTAGCGGGAGGGGAGCAGTTCTTC.